A selection of T cell receptor beta chains follows, all from one sample in a study of early T cells in non-severe SARS-CoV-2 infection. TCRdb passed the 5' RACE reads through MiXCR, listing each CDR3 protein once. The sample carries 70,000 to 95,000 distinct CDR3 sequences, roughly 12% recorded once. Sequencing input: whole blood. The receptor source for this set is an adult who was a healthcare worker with PCR-confirmed SARS-CoV-2 infection or an uninfected control (not recorded which). Both conserved end residues are part of each CDR3. D genes are given only for firm matches. Not all rows give a size; the values are once, few, many and, for expanded clones, a class.

V gene,clone size,J gene,D gene,CDR3 protein,CDR3 DNA
TRBV20-1,many,TRBJ2-1,-,CSARAQGKLYNEQFF,TGCAGTGCTAGAGCACAGGGCAAACTTTACAATGAGCAGTTCTTC
TRBV7-2,-,TRBJ1-2,-,CASSATGPNYGYTF,TGTGCCAGCAGCGCCACCGGGCCAAACTATGGCTACACCTTC
TRBV6-5,-,TRBJ2-3,-,CASSSLRGGATDTQYF,TGTGCCAGCAGTTCCCTGAGAGGGGGGGCTACAGATACGCAGTATTTT
TRBV7-6,many,TRBJ1-6,TRBD1,CASSSNPGQVGSPLHF,TGTGCCAGCAGCTCAAATCCGGGACAGGTCGGTTCACCCCTCCACTTT
TRBV29-1,many,TRBJ2-7,TRBD1,CSVRQGKTYEQYF,TGCAGCGTTCGACAGGGGAAAACCTACGAGCAGTACTTC
TRBV13,many,TRBJ2-5,-,CASSESTDRTYQETQYF,TGTGCCAGCAGCGAATCCACGGACAGAACGTACCAAGAGACCCAGTACTTC
TRBV9,-,TRBJ2-2,-,CASSVAWADTGELFF,TGTGCCAGCAGCGTAGCATGGGCCGACACCGGGGAGCTGTTTTTT
TRBV6-2/TRBV6-3,-,TRBJ2-1,-,CASSYSKAGVGEQFF,TGTGCCAGCAGTTACTCAAAGGCAGGGGTAGGTGAGCAGTTCTTC
TRBV6-4,few,TRBJ1-6,TRBD1,CASSEQGSAGPLHF,TGTGCCAGCAGTGAACAGGGGAGTGCGGGGCCCCTCCACTTT
TRBV5-1,few,TRBJ1-5,-,CASSKAGIDSNQPQHF,TGCGCCAGCAGCAAGGCGGGCATAGATAGCAATCAGCCCCAGCATTTT
TRBV25-1,few,TRBJ2-3,TRBD2,CASSVSGERTDTQYF,TGTGCCAGCAGTGTCAGCGGGGAGCGCACAGATACGCAGTATTTT
TRBV20-1,many,TRBJ1-2,-,CSARDPRSYGYTF,TGCAGTGCTAGAGATCCCAGGAGCTATGGCTACACCTTC
TRBV12-3/TRBV12-4,-,TRBJ2-3,-,CASSIGLGTDTQYF,TGTGCCAGCTCGATCGGCCTGGGCACAGATACGCAGTATTTT
TRBV7-2,-,TRBJ1-1,-,CASSIGRGTEAFF,TGTGCCAGCAGCATAGGGAGGGGCACTGAAGCTTTCTTT
TRBV7-6,-,TRBJ1-4,-,CASNSGAADEKLFF,TGTGCCAGCAACTCGGGGGCCGCAGATGAAAAACTGTTTTTT
TRBV20-1,-,TRBJ2-5,-,CSADRRPPPTQYF,TGCAGTGCTGACCGGCGACCACCCCCAACCCAGTACTTC
TRBV5-1,many,TRBJ2-5,-,CASSIGHTQETQYF,TGCGCCAGCAGCATCGGACATACTCAAGAGACCCAGTACTTC
TRBV10-2,-,TRBJ1-5,-,CASSESGGRQPQHF,TGCGCCAGCAGTGAGTCCGGGGGTAGGCAGCCCCAGCATTTT
TRBV6-1,few,TRBJ1-6,-,CASSDTGISPLHF,TGTGCCAGCAGTGACACAGGGATCTCACCCCTCCACTTT
TRBV5-6,-,TRBJ1-3,-,CASSEYTASFSFGNTIYF,TGTGCCAGCAGCGAATACACAGCTTCATTTTCTTTCGGAAACACCATATATTTT
TRBV7-8,-,TRBJ1-3,-,CASSTLGEGGSGNTIYF,TGTGCCAGCAGCACCCTGGGGGAAGGAGGCTCTGGAAACACCATATATTTT
TRBV11-2,few,TRBJ2-1,TRBD1,CASSLVAGTGNNEQFF,TGTGCCAGCAGCTTAGTGGCCGGGACAGGTAACAATGAGCAGTTCTTC
TRBV5-5,-,TRBJ2-5,TRBD2,CASSFPGTSRETQYF,TGTGCCAGCAGCTTCCCGGGGACTAGCAGGGAGACCCAGTACTTC
TRBV11-2,many,TRBJ1-2,-,CASSFDYGYTF,TGTGCCAGCAGCTTCGACTATGGCTACACCTTC
TRBV19,few,TRBJ1-5,-,CASSIRAAYSNQPQHF,TGTGCCAGTAGTATCAGGGCAGCGTATAGCAATCAGCCCCAGCATTTT
TRBV14,many,TRBJ1-1,-,CASSQETHRTEAFF,TGTGCCAGCAGCCAAGAAACCCACCGGACTGAAGCTTTCTTT
TRBV6-5,-,TRBJ1-2,-,CASSYSPGPKGYGYTF,TGTGCCAGCAGTTACTCGCCCGGACCCAAGGGCTATGGCTACACCTTC
TRBV6-1,-,TRBJ2-5,TRBD1,CASSLRQGPETQYF,TGTGCCAGCAGTCTACGACAGGGACCCGAGACCCAGTACTTC
TRBV29-1,-,TRBJ1-1,-,CSGTGFLEAFF,TGCAGCGGTACAGGTTTCCTTGAAGCTTTCTTT
TRBV18,many,TRBJ2-1,TRBD1,CASSPFEYRGEYEQFF,TGTGCCAGCTCACCATTCGAGTACAGGGGGGAATATGAGCAGTTCTTC
TRBV20-1,-,TRBJ2-7,TRBD2,CSASSGEGSYEQYF,TGCAGTGCTAGTTCCGGGGAGGGTTCCTACGAGCAGTACTTC